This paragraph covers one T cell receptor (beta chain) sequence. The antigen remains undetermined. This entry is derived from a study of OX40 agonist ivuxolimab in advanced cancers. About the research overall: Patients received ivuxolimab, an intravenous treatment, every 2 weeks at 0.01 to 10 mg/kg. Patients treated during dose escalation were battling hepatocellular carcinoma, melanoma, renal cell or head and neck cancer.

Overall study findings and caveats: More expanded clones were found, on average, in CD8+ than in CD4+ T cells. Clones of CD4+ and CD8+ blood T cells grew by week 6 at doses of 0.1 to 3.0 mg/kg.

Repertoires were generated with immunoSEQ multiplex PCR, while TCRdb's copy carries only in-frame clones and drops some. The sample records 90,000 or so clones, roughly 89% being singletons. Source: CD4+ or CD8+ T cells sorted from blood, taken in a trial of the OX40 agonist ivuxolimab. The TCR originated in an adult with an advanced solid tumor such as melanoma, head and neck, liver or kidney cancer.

The CDR3 bases are TGTGCCAGCAGGCTGGGGGACAGTCACACAGATACGCAGTATTTT. Encoded protein: CASRLGDSHTDTQYF. The J gene is TRBJ2-3, the V gene TRBV2; the match to TRBD1 covers 7 bases. CDR1 SNHLY and CDR2 FYNNEI come from the germline V gene. With V trimmed by 6 bases and J by 2 bases, 8 bases remained unmatched. The length of the CDR3 is 15 residues.